One sample yielded the 9 T cell receptor beta chains listed below, sequenced in a study of PD-L1 blockade in urothelial cancer. Specified time point: pretreatment peripheral blood. Repertoires were generated with immunoSEQ multiplex PCR, while TCRdb's copy carries only in-frame clones and drops some. The sample contains 30,000 to 40,000 clones, 70% to 90% of which appear only once. Here the sequenced sample was PBMCs, taken around atezolizumab (anti-PD-L1) treatment. These receptors came from a man of 80 years or more with urothelial cancer.

This chain uses TRBV4-1 with TRBJ2-7, with TRBD1 as a possible D gene (6 bases). The germline CDR1 and CDR2 sequences are MGHRA and YSYEKL. Trimming left V 4 bases short and J 7 bases short, with 23 bases between. CDR3 length: 16 residues. Written as DNA, the CDR3 is TGCGCCAGCAGCCGGACCCGACAGGCCCGGGTGGGAGAGCAGTACTTC. This translates into CASSRTRQARVGEQYF.

The chain uses TRBV4-1 and TRBJ1-1; possible D gene TRBD1, 6 bases. The CDR3 covers 15 residues. The germline CDR1 and CDR2 sequences are MGHRA and YSYEKL. The germline V and J ends were trimmed by 4 bases and 0 bases, with 12 bases remaining between them. CDR3: CASSPGQSLNTEAFF. The CDR3 DNA is TGCGCCAGCAGCCCCGGACAGAGTTTGAACACTGAAGCTTTCTTT.

The rearrangement joins TRBV11-2 to TRBJ2-5; maybe TRBD1 (5 bases). Trimming pared 0 bases from V and 5 bases from J, leaving 13 bases between. This CDR3 spans 15 amino acids. Germline V gene sequence: CDR1 SGHAT, CDR2 FQNNGV. This chain's CDR3 is CASSLDSVGVETQYF. The CDR3 DNA sequence: TGTGCCAGCAGCTTAGATTCCGTAGGGGTGGAGACCCAGTACTTC.

This chain links TRBV28 with TRBJ1-1, with D uncertain. Germline CDR1 is MDHEN and CDR2 is SYDVKM. This CDR3 has 15 amino acids. V dropped 4 bases and J dropped 0 bases, with 12 bases sitting between them. The CDR3: CASSSYMAVNTEAFF. The CDR3 DNA reads TGTGCCAGCAGTTCCTATATGGCGGTGAACACTGAAGCTTTCTTT.

The gene calls are TRBV6-5 and TRBJ2-6; weak D call: TRBD2 (6 bases). This CDR3 region has 14 residues. V dropped 6 bases and J dropped 15 bases, with 21 bases sitting between them. In germline, CDR1 is MNHEY, CDR2 SVGAGI. CDR3 residues: CASSTLAGPGDLTF. CDR3 DNA sequence: TGTGCCAGCAGCACCCTCGCGGGACCGGGGGACCTGACTTTC.

The V and J genes are TRBV10-1 and TRBJ1-4; 12 positions agree with TRBD1. Per the germline V gene, CDR1 is WNHNN and CDR2 is SYGVQD (reference sequence). There are 17 residues in the CDR3. J lost 2 bases, V lost 11 bases, and 12 bases had no gene match. CDR3 protein: CAFFSRDRGLTNEKLFF. DNA of the CDR3: TGCGCCTTTTTTAGCCGGGACAGGGGGCTGACTAATGAAAAACTGTTTTTT.

The rearrangement links TRBV7-7 to TRBJ2-2; D is unresolved. The V end was cut by 1 base, the J end by 3 bases, with 12 bases between. In germline, CDR1 is SSHAT, CDR2 FNYEAQ (reference sequence). This CDR3 is 16 amino acids long. The CDR3 DNA follows: TGTGCCAGCAGCTTAGGGTCAGGTCTCGACACCGGGGAGCTGTTTTTT. Translation gives CASSLGSGLDTGELFF.

This clone was detected only a few times. The chain links TRBV6-5 to TRBJ2-2, with D perhaps matching TRBD1 (6 bases). Germline loops: CDR1 MNHEY, CDR2 SVGAGI. The V end lost 6 bases, the J end lost 4 bases, and 12 bases lay between the germline ends. CDR3 size: 14 residues. For the CDR3, the DNA is TGTGCCAGCAGGCTAGGGGGACCCACCGGGGAGCTGTTTTTT. Encoded protein: CASRLGGPTGELFF.

The rearrangement uses TRBV9 and TRBJ1-3; tentative D call: TRBD1 (5 bases). The CDR3 totals 18 residues. CDR1 SGDLS and CDR2 YYNGEE come from the germline V gene. The ends were cut back, 0 bases at V and 1 base at J, with 17 bases in the middle. This CDR3 is CASSVDGGLLGSGNTIYF. CDR3 coding DNA: TGTGCCAGCAGCGTAGATGGGGGGTTGTTAGGATCTGGAAACACCATATATTTT.